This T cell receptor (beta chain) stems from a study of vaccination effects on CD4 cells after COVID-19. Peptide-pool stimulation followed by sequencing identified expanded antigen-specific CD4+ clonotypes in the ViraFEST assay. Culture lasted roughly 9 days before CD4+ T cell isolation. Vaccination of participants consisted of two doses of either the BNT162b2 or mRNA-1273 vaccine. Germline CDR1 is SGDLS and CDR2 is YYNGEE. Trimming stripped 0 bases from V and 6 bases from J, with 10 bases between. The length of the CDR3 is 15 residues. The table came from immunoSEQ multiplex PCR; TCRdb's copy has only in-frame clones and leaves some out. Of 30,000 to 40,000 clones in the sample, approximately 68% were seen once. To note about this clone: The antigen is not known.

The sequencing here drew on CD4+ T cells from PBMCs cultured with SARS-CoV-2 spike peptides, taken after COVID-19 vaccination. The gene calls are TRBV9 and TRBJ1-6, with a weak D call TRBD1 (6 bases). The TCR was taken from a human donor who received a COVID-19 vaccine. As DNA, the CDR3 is TGTGCCAGCAGCGTAGAGCTGGACAGTAATTCACCCCTCCACTTT. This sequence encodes CASSVELDSNSPLHF.